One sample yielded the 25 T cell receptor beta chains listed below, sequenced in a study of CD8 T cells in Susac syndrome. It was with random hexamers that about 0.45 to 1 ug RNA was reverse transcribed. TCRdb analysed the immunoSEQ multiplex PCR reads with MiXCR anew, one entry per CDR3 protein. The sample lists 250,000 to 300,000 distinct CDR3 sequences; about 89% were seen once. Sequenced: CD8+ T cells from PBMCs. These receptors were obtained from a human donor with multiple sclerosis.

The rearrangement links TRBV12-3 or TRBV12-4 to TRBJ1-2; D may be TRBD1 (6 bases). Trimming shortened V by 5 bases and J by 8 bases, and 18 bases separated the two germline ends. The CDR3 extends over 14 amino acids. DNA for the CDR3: TGTGCCAGCAGTGCCGGGACACCAGTGACGGGCTACACCTTC. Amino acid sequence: CASSAGTPVTGYTF.

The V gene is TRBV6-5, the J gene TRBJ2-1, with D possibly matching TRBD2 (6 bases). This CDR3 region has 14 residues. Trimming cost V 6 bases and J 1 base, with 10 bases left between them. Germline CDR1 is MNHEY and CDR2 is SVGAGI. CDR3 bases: TGTGCCAGCAGCCAGCGGGTTTCCTACAATGAGCAGTTCTTC. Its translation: CASSQRVSYNEQFF.

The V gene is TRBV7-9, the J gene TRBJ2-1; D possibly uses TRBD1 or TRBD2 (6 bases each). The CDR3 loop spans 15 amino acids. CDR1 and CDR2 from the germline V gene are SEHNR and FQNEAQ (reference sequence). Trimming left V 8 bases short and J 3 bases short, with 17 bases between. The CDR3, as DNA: TGTGCCAGCGGCGGGTGGGGGGCCGGCTACAATGAGCAGTTCTTC. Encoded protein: CASGGWGAGYNEQFF.

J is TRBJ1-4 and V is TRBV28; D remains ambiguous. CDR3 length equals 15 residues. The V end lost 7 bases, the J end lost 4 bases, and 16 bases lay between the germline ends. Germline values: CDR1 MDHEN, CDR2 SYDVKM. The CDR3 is CASKLPVGDNEKLFF. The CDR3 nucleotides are TGTGCCAGCAAGCTCCCCGTAGGAGATAATGAAAAACTGTTTTTT.

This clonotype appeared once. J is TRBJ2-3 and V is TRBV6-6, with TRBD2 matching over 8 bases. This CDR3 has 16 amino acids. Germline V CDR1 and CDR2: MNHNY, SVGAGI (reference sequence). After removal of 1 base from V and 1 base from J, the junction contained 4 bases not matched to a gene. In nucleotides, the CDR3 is TGTGCCAGCAGTTACTTTCTAGCGGGTGGCACAGATACGCAGTATTTT. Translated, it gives CASSYFLAGGTDTQYF.

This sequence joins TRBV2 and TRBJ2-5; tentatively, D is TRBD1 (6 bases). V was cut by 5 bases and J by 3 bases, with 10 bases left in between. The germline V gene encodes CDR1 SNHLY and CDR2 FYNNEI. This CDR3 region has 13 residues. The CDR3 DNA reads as TGTGCCAGCAGTCGGACAGACGAAGAGACCCAGTACTTC. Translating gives CASSRTDEETQYF.

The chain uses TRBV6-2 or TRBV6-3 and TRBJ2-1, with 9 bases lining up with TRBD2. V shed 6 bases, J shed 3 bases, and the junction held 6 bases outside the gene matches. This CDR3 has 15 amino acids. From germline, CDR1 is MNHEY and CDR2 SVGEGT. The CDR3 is CASSPSGGFYNEQFF. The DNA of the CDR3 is TGTGCCAGCAGCCCAAGCGGGGGGTTCTACAATGAGCAGTTCTTC.

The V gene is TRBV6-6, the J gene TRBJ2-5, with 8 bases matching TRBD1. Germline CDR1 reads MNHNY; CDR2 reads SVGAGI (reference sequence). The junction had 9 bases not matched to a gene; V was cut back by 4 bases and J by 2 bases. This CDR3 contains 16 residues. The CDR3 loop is CASSLGTGIGQETQYF. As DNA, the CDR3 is TGTGCCAGCAGTTTAGGGACAGGCATAGGACAAGAGACCCAGTACTTC.

Written as DNA, the CDR3 is TGTGCCAGCAGCCGACTCAGAACCGCCGGGGAGCTGTTTTTT. Protein sequence: CASSRLRTAGELFF. The rearrangement joins TRBV7-3 to TRBJ2-2; D unclear. CDR1 is SGHTA, CDR2 FQGTGA, per germline. V was shortened by 5 bases and J by 6 bases, with 13 bases between the two germline ends. The CDR3 extends over 14 amino acids.

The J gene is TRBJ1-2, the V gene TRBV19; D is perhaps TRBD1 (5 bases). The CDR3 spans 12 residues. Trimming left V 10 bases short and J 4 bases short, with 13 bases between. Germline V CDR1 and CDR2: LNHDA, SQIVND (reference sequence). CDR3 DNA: TGTGCCACCGCAGGGATCGGCTATGGCTACACCTTC. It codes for CATAGIGYGYTF.

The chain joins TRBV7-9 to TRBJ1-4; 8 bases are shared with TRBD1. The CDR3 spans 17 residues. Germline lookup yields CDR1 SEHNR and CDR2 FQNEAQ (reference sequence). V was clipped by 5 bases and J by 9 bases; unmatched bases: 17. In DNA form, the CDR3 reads TGTGCCAGCAGCCCCTCTATCCCGCCAGGGGGCATGAAAAAACTGTTTTTT. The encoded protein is CASSPSIPPGGMKKLFF.

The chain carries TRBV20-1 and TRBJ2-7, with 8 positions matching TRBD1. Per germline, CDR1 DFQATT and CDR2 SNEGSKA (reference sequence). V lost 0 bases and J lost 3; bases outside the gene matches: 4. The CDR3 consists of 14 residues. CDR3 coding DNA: TGCAGTGCTAGAGACGGACAGGGAGGCTACGAGCAGTACTTC. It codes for CSARDGQGGYEQYF.

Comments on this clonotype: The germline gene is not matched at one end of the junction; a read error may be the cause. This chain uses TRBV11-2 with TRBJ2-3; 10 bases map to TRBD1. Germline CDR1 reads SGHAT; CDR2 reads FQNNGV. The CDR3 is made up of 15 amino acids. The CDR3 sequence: CASSLLTGGTDTQYF. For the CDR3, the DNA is TGTGCCAGCAGCTTACTGACAGGGGGCACGGATACGCAGTATTTT.

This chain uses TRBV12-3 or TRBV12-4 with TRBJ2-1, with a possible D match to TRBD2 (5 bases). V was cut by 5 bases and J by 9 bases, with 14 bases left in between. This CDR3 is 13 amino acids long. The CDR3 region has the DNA TGTGCCAGCAGTCCCGCCGAGGGTCCTGAGCAGTTCTTC. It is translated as CASSPAEGPEQFF.

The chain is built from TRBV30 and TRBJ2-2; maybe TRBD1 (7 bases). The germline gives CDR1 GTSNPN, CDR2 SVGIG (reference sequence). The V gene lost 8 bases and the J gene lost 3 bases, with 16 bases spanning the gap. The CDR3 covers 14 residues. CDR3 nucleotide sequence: TGTGCCCTTCAAGGCAGGGGGGACACCGGGGAGCTGTTTTTT. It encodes CALQGRGDTGELFF.

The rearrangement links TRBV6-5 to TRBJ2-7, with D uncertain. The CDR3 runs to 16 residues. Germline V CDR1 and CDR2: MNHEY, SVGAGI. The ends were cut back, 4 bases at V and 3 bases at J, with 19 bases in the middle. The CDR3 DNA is TGTGCCAGCAGTTCAACCCCGGCCGTCTCGTACTACGAGCAGTACTTC. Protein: CASSSTPAVSYYEQYF.

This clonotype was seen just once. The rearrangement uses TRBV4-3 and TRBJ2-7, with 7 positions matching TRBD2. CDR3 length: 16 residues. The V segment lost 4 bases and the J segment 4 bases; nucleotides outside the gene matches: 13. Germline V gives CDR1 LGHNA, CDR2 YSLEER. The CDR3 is CASSLDWSSGGYEQYF. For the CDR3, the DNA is TGCGCCAGCAGCCTAGATTGGTCTAGCGGAGGTTACGAGCAGTACTTC.

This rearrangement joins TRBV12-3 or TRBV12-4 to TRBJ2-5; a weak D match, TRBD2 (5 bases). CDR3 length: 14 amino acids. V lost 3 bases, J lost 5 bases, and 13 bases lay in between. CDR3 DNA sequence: TGTGCCAGCAGTTTCTTGAGGAGGTTTGAGACCCAGTACTTC. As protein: CASSFLRRFETQYF.

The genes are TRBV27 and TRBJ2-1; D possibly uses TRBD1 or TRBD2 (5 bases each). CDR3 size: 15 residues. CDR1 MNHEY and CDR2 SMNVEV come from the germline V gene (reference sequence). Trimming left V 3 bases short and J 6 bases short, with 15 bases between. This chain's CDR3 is CASSLRGPEGNEQFF. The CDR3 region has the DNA TGTGCCAGCAGTTTGAGGGGCCCAGAAGGCAATGAGCAGTTCTTC.

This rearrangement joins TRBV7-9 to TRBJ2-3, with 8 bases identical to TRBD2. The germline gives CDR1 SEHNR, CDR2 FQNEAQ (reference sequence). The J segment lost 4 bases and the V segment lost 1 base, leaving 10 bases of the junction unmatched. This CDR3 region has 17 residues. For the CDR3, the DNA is TGTGCCAGCAGCTTAGGACGGGAGGGGGACGGCGCAGATACGCAGTATTTT. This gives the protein CASSLGREGDGADTQYF.

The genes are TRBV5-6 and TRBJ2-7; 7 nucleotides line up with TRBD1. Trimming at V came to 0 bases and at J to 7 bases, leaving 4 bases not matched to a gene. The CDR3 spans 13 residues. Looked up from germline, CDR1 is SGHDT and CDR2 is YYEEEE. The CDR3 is CASSLVPGGEQYF. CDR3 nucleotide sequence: TGTGCCAGCAGCTTGGTACCAGGGGGAGAGCAGTACTTC.

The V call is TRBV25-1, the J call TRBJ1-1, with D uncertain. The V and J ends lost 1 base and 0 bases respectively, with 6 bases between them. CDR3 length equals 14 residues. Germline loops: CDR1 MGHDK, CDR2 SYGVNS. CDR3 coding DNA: TGTGCCAGCAGTGAATTGGGAGTGAACACTGAAGCTTTCTTT. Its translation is CASSELGVNTEAFF.

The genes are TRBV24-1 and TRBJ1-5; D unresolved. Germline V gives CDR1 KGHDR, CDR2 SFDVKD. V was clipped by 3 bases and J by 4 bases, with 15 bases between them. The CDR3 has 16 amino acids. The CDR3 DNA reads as TGTGCCACCAGTGATCGGGGAGCGAAACCTAATCAGCCCCAGCATTTT. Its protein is CATSDRGAKPNQPQHF.

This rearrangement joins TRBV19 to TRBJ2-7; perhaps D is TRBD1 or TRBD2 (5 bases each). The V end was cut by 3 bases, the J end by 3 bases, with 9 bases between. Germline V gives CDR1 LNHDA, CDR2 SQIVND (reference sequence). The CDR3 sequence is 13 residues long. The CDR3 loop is CASSIGTNYEQYF. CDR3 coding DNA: TGTGCCAGTAGTATCGGGACCAACTACGAGCAGTACTTC. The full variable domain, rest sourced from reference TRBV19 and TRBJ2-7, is DGGITQSPKYLFRKEGQNVTLSCEQNLNHDAMYWYRQDPGQGLRLIYYSQIVNDFQKGDIAEGYSVSREKKESFPLTVTSAQKNPTAFYLCASSIGTNYEQYFGPGTRLTVT.

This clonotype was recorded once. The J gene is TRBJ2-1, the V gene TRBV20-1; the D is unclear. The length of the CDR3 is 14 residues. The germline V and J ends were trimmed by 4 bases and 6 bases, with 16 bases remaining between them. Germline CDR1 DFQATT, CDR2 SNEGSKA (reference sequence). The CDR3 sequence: CSATRSSSANEQFF. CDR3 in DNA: TGCAGTGCTACCCGGTCTAGTTCTGCCAATGAGCAGTTCTTC.